The rows below give T cell receptor beta chains drawn from one sample of a study of Graves' ophthalmopathy and Graves' hyperthyroidism. TCRdb re-analysed the multiplex PCR reads in MiXCR, keeping a single row per CDR3 protein. The sample includes about 740,000 distinct CDR3 sequences, approximately 40% of them seen just once. The sample was peripheral blood. The receptors come from an adult man with Graves' ophthalmopathy. Both conserved end residues are part of each CDR3.

J,V,CDR3
TRBJ2-7,TRBV7-2,CASSPGQGARNYEQYF
TRBJ1-1,TRBV9,CASSVTEANTEAFF
TRBJ1-2,TRBV5-1,CASRPGTGSHYGYTF
TRBJ2-2,TRBV6-4,CASSARDPVLGETGELFF
TRBJ1-5,TRBV7-2,CASSLDTGRYQPQHF
TRBJ2-7,TRBV19,CASSPRGQTSYEQYF
TRBJ1-2,TRBV7-6,CASSLAGSTFRTDYGYTF
TRBJ2-3,TRBV7-2,CAVGTDTQYF
TRBJ1-5,TRBV10-3,CAISPGTGGSNQPQHF
TRBJ1-5,TRBV28,CASSLTRISNQPQHF
TRBJ2-5,TRBV29-1,CSVCNAKQETQYF
TRBJ1-2,TRBV2,CASSLGGASANYGYTF
TRBJ2-5,TRBV7-9,CASSLARNQETQYF
TRBJ2-7,TRBV20-1,CSARADGRAYEQYF
TRBJ1-1,TRBV29-1,CSGSQGMNTEAFF
TRBJ1-6,TRBV19,CASISSSYNSPLHF
TRBJ1-6,TRBV2,CASRKNPGSSPLHF
TRBJ1-2,TRBV19,CASSRTGGDGYTF
TRBJ1-1,TRBV10-3,CASSDPGLTNTEAFF
TRBJ1-2,TRBV7-9,CASTPPGAAYGYTF
TRBJ1-5,TRBV7-7,CASSFGTEPNQPQHF
TRBJ2-2,TRBV5-1,CASSPLSLGTGELFF
TRBJ1-5,TRBV24-1,CASSPPGGSYSNQPQHF
TRBJ2-7,TRBV11-2,CASSASTSGLSYEQYF
TRBJ1-1,TRBV15,CATSRDVGGGAFF
TRBJ2-5,TRBV2,CASSERVQETRYF
TRBJ1-2,TRBV19,CASSPDRGEYGYTF
TRBJ1-5,TRBV10-3,CAISEPGTHQPQHF
TRBJ1-1,TRBV29-1,CSGWRRRGAEAFF
TRBJ2-7,TRBV10-3,CASRTPGQVNAQYF
TRBJ1-2,TRBV12-3/TRBV12-4,CASGPTLGYTF
TRBJ1-2,TRBV16,CASSYPTKGSGYTF
TRBJ1-6,TRBV9,CASSYSRTENSPLHF
TRBJ1-2,TRBV7-9,CASSLVWADQYGYTF
TRBJ2-6,TRBV7-8,CASSFLGQGFPGANVLTF
TRBJ1-6,TRBV25-1,CAWSTQRPGNSPLHF
TRBJ2-7,TRBV4-2,CASSRRTGGDQYF
TRBJ1-2,TRBV4-3,CASSQETGLGDGYTF
TRBJ1-1,TRBV10-2,CASSESGENTEAFF
TRBJ2-7,TRBV12-3/TRBV12-4,CASSYSSFEQYF
TRBJ2-7,TRBV7-9,CASSSGTGTSSYEQYF
TRBJ2-2,TRBV25-1,CASSQRGGGTGELFF
TRBJ1-6,TRBV20-1,CSARSGTGSSYNSPLHF
TRBJ1-4,TRBV29-1,CSVKLGTTNEKLFF
TRBJ2-7,TRBV19,CASSIRVRTSGEQYF
TRBJ1-1,TRBV25-1,CASSLLRTMNTEAFF
TRBJ1-1,TRBV2,CASSGASEAFF
TRBJ1-2,TRBV7-9,CASSLGRQGNYGYTF
TRBJ2-6,TRBV7-9,CASSPGLFSGANVLTF
TRBJ2-5,TRBV7-2,CASSLGAAFTALGLETQYF